Listed below are T cell receptor beta chains from one sample, sequenced in a study of OX40 agonist ivuxolimab in advanced cancers. TCRdb keeps only in-frame clones here, not all; method: immunoSEQ multiplex PCR. The table has some 20,000 clones, around 84% seen once. The sequencing here drew on CD4+ or CD8+ T cells sorted from blood, taken in a trial of the OX40 agonist ivuxolimab. The receptors come from an adult with an advanced solid tumor such as melanoma, head and neck, liver or kidney cancer. Each CDR3 is given with its conserved first and last residue. Each record gives: D gene, clone size, V gene, J gene, CDR3 DNA, CDR3 protein. The D gene is left open where the match is weak. Clone sizes are given selectively: once, few, many, or a class where the clone is expanded.

-	-	TRBV28	TRBJ2-3	TGTGCCAGCAGTTTAGGGGGGTTGGCAGATACGCAGTATTTT	CASSLGGLADTQYF
-	-	TRBV7-9	TRBJ1-3	TGTGCCAGCTCCACACCAAACTCTGGAAACACCATATATTTT	CASSTPNSGNTIYF
-	once	TRBV4-3	TRBJ2-5	TGCGCCAGCAGACTGGGGTTTGGGGAGACCCAGTACTTC	CASRLGFGETQYF
-	once	TRBV29-1	TRBJ2-5	TGCAGCGTTGAGAGCAACCAAGAGACCCAGTACTTC	CSVESNQETQYF
-	few	TRBV7-9	TRBJ1-6	TGTGCCAGCAGCGTTCCCCTCGATGCCGTCAATTCACCCCTCCACTTT	CASSVPLDAVNSPLHF
-	-	TRBV12-5	TRBJ2-3	TGTGCTAGTCAGGGGGGGGACACAGATACGCAGTATTTT	CASQGGDTDTQYF
TRBD2	-	TRBV11-2	TRBJ2-1	TGTGCCAGCAGCCTTGGGACTAGGGGCAGTGAGCAGTTCTTC	CASSLGTRGSEQFF
-	-	TRBV5-1	TRBJ1-5	TGCGCCAGCAGCTTTGATGGGGCGGGCAATCAGCCCCAGCATTTT	CASSFDGAGNQPQHF
-	-	TRBV10-1	TRBJ2-3	TGCGCCAGCAGTGACTCAGGGATCACAGATACGCAGTATTTT	CASSDSGITDTQYF
-	-	TRBV18	TRBJ2-7	TGTGCCAGCTCACCAGAGGTTACCTACGAGCAGTACTTC	CASSPEVTYEQYF
-	-	TRBV5-1	TRBJ1-1	TGCGCCAGCAGCTTCAACGTAGGACTAAACACTGAAGCTTTCTTT	CASSFNVGLNTEAFF
-	-	TRBV28	TRBJ1-1	TGTGCCAGCAATTTAAGTTTCGGCGAGGCTTTCTTT	CASNLSFGEAFF
-	-	TRBV9	TRBJ1-4	TGTGCCAGCAGCGTCCCAGGGCCTAATGAAAAACTGTTTTTT	CASSVPGPNEKLFF
-	-	TRBV7-8	TRBJ1-2	TGTGCCAGCAGCTTAGTGGGGGTTAACTATGGCTACACCTTC	CASSLVGVNYGYTF
-	-	TRBV5-8	TRBJ1-5	TGTGCCAGCAGATTGAATAATCAGCCCCAGCATTTT	CASRLNNQPQHF
-	-	TRBV29-1	TRBJ1-4	TGCAGCGTTGAAGAATTTGGGGAAAAACTGTTTTTT	CSVEEFGEKLFF
-	-	TRBV2	TRBJ2-3	TGTGCCAGCAGTGAATTGGGGTGGGACACGGGGTCGTATACGCAGTATTTT	CASSELGWDTGSYTQYF
TRBD2	few	TRBV6-1	TRBJ2-7	TGTGCCAGCAGTGATGGGGGGGATTCCTACGAGCAGTACTTC	CASSDGGDSYEQYF
TRBD2	-	TRBV11-2	TRBJ2-1	TGTGCCAGCAGCGAGGGGACTAGCGGGGGTCTCTCCTACAATGAGCAGTTCTTC	CASSEGTSGGLSYNEQFF
-	few	TRBV6-5	TRBJ2-7	TGTGCCAGCAGTTTTCCGGGAGCCGGTTTCTACGAGCAGTACTTC	CASSFPGAGFYEQYF
-	-	TRBV30	TRBJ2-4	TGTGCCTGGAGTGGCGGGCTAGCCAAAAACATTCAGTACTTC	CAWSGGLAKNIQYF
TRBD1	few	TRBV5-1	TRBJ2-3	TGCGCCAGCAGCTTGACACAGGGGTTGGGAACAGATACGCAGTATTTT	CASSLTQGLGTDTQYF